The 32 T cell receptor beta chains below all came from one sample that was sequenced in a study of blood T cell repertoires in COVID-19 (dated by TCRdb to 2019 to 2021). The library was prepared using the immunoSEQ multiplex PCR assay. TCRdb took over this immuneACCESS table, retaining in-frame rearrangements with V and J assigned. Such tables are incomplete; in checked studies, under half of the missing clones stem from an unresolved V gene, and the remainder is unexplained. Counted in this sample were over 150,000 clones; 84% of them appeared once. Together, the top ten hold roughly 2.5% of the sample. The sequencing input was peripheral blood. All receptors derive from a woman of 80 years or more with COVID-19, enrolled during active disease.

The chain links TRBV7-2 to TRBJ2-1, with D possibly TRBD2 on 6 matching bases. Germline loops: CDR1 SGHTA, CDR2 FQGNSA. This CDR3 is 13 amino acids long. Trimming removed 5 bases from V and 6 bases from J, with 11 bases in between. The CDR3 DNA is TGTGCCAGCAGCCTGCGGGGAGCCAATGAGCAGTTCTTC. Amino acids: CASSLRGANEQFF.

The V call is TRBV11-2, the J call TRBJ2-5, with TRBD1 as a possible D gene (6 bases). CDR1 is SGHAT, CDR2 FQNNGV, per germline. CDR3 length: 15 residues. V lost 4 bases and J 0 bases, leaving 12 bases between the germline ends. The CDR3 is CASSSTGQYQETQYF. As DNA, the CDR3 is TGTGCCAGCAGCTCGACAGGCCAGTACCAAGAGACCCAGTACTTC.

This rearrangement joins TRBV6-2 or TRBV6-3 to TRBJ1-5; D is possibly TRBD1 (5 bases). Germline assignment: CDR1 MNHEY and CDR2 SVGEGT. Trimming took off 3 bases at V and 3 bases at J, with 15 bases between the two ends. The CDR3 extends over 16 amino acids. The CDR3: CASSYGGDIINQPQHF. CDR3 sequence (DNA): TGTGCCAGCAGTTATGGGGGGGATATAATCAATCAGCCCCAGCATTTT.

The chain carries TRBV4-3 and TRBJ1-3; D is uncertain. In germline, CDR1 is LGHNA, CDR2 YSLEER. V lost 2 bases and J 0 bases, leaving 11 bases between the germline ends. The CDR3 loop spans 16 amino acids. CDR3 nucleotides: TGCGCCAGCAGCCAAAACCCCCAGAACTCTGGAAACACCATATATTTT. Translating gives CASSQNPQNSGNTIYF.

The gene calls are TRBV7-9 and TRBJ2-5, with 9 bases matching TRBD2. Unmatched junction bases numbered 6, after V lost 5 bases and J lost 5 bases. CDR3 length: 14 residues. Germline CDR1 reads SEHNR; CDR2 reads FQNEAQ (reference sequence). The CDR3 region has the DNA TGTGCCAGCAGCCCGCGGACTAGCGTGGAGACCCAGTACTTC. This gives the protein CASSPRTSVETQYF.

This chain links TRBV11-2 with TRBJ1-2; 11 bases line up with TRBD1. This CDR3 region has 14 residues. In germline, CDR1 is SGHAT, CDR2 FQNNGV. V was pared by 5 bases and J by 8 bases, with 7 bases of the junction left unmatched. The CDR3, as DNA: TGTGCCAGCAGCCATGGGACAGGGGGTCTGGGCTACACCTTC. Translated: CASSHGTGGLGYTF.

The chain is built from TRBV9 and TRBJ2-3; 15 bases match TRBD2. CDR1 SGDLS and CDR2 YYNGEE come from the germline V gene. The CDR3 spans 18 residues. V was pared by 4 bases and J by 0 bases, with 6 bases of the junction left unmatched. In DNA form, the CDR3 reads TGTGCCAGCAGCCGGACTAGCGGGGGGGGGTATAGCACAGATACGCAGTATTTT. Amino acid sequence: CASSRTSGGGYSTDTQYF. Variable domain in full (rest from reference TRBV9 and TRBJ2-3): DSGVTQTPKHLITATGQRVTLRCSPRSGDLSVYWYQQSLDQGLQFLIQYYNGEERAKGNILERFSAQQFPDLHSELNLSSLELGDSALYFCASSRTSGGGYSTDTQYFGPGTRLTVL.

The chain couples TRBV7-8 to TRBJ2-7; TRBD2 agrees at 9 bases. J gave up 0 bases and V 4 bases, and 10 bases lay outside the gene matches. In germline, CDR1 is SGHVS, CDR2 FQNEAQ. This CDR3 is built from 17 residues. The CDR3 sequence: CASSWSSGGRSSYEQYF. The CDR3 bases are TGTGCCAGCAGCTGGAGTAGCGGGGGCCGGAGCTCCTACGAGCAGTACTTC.

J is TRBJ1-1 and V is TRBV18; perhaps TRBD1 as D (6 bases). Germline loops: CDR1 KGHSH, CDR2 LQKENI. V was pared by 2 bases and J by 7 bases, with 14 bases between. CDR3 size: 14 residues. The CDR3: CASSPLEGGNEAFF. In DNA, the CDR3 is TGTGCCAGCTCACCATTAGAGGGGGGGAATGAAGCTTTCTTT.

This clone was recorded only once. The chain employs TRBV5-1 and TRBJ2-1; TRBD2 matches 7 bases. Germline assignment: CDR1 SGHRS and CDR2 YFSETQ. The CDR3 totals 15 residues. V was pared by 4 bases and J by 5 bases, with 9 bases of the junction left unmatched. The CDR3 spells CASSRVELADNEQFF. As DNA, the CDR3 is TGCGCCAGCAGCCGGGTAGAGCTAGCGGACAATGAGCAGTTCTTC.

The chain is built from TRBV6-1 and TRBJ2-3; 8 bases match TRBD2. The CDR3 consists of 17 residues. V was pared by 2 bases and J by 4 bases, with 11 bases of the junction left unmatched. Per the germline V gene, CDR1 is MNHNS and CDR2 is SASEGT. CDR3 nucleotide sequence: TGTGCCAGCAGTGAACTTGTAGCGAGCGGGGGAGCAGATACGCAGTATTTT. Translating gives CASSELVASGGADTQYF.

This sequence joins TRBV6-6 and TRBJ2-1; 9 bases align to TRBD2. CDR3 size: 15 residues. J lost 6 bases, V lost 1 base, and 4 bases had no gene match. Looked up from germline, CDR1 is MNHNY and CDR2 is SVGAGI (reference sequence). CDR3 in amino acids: CASSYWASGANEQFF. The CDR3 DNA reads TGTGCCAGCAGTTACTGGGCTAGCGGGGCCAATGAGCAGTTCTTC.

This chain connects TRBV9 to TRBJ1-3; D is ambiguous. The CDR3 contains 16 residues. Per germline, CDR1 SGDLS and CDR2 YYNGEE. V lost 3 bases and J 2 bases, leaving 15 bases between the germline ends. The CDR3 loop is CASSGRGNVPGNTIYF. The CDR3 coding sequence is TGTGCCAGCAGCGGGCGAGGAAATGTACCTGGAAACACCATATATTTT.

This chain's CDR3 is CASSPPSGGYEQYF. The CDR3 DNA reads as TGTGCCAGCTCACCACCGTCAGGGGGGTACGAGCAGTACTTC. J is TRBJ2-7 and V is TRBV18; D is perhaps TRBD1 (7 bases). Germline V gives CDR1 KGHSH, CDR2 LQKENI. CDR3 length equals 14 residues. The V end lost 0 bases, the J end lost 4 bases, and 10 bases lay between the germline ends. Using reference TRBV18 and TRBJ2-7 for the parts outside the CDR3, the full variable domain is NAGVMQNPRHLVRRRGQEARLRCSPMKGHSHVYWYRQLPEEGLKFMVYLQKENIIDESGMPKERFSAEFPKEGPSILRIQQVVRGDSAAYFCASSPPSGGYEQYFGPGTRLTVT.

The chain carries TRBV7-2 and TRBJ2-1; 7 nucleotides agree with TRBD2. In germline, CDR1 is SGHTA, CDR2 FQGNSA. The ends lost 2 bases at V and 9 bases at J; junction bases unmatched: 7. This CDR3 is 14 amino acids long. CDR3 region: CASSLLTSESEQFF. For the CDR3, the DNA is TGTGCCAGCAGCTTATTAACTAGCGAGTCTGAGCAGTTCTTC.

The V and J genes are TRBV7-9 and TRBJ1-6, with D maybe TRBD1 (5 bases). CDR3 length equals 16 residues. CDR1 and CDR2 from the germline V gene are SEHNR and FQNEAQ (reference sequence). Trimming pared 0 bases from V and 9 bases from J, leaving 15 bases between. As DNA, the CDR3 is TGTGCCAGCAGCTTAGCCGGTGGGGTTAGGGGTTCACCCCTCCACTTT. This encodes CASSLAGGVRGSPLHF.

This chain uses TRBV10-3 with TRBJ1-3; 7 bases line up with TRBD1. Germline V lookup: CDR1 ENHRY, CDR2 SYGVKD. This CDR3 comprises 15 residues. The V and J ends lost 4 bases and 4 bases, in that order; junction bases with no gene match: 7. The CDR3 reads CAISATGVGGNTIYF. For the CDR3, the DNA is TGTGCCATCAGTGCCACAGGGGTGGGCGGAAACACCATATATTTT.

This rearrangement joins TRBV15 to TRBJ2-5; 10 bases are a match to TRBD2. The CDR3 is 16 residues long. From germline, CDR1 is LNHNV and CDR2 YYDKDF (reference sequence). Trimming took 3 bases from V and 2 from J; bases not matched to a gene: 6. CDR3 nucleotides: TGTGCCACCAGCAGTCCGTTACTAGCGGGACAAGAGACCCAGTACTTC. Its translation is CATSSPLLAGQETQYF.

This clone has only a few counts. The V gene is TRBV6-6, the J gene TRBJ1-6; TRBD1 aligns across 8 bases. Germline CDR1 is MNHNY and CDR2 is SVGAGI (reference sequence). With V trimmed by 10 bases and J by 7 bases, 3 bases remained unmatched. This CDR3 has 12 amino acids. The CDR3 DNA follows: TGTGCCAACGGACAGGGCAATTCACCCCTCCACTTT. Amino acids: CANGQGNSPLHF.

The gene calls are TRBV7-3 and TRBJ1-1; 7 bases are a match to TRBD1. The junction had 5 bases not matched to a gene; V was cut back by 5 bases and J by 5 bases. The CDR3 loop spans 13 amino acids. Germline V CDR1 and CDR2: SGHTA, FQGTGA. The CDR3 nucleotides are TGTGCCAGCAGCCGACGACAGGGTACTGAAGCTTTCTTT. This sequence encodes CASSRRQGTEAFF.

CDR3 region: CAISPGHPYSYEQYF. CDR3 bases: TGTGCCATCTCGCCGGGACATCCTTACTCCTACGAGCAGTACTTC. The chain is built from TRBV21-1 and TRBJ2-7; the table's D call, TRBD1, has no DNA check behind it. TRBV21-1 is annotated as a pseudogene. The CDR3 consists of 15 residues.

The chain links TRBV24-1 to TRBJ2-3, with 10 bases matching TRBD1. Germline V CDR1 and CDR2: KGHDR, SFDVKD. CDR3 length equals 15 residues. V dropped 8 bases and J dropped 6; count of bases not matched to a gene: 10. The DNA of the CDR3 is TGTGCCACCATACCGGACAGGGGGGTAAGGGATACGCAGTATTTT. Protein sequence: CATIPDRGVRDTQYF.

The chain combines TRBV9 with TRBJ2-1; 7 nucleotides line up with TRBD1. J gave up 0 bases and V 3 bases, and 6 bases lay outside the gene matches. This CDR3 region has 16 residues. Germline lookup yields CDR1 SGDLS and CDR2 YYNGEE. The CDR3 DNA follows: TGTGCCAGCAGCGAAAGGTCAGGGGGCTCCTACAATGAGCAGTTCTTC. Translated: CASSERSGGSYNEQFF. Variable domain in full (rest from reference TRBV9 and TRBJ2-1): DSGVTQTPKHLITATGQRVTLRCSPRSGDLSVYWYQQSLDQGLQFLIQYYNGEERAKGNILERFSAQQFPDLHSELNLSSLELGDSALYFCASSERSGGSYNEQFFGPGTRLTVL.

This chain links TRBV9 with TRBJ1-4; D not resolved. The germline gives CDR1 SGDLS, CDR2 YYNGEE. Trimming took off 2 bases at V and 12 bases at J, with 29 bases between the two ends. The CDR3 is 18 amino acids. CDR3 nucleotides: TGTGCCAGCAGCGTCCGGGGAGGGAACCCATCCTTAATCTTAGAACTGTTTTTT. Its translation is CASSVRGGNPSLILELFF.

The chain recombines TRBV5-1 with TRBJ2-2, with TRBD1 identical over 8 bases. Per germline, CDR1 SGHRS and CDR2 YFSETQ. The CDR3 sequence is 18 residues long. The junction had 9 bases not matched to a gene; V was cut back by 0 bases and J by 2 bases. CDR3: CASSLEPWTGTNTGELFF. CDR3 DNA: TGCGCCAGCAGCTTGGAACCATGGACAGGGACAAACACCGGGGAGCTGTTTTTT.

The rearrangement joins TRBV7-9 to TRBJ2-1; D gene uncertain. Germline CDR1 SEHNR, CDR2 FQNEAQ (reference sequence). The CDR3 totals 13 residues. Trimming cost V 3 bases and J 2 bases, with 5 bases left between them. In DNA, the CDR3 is TGTGCCAGCAGCTTGGCAACCTACAATGAGCAGTTCTTC. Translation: CASSLATYNEQFF. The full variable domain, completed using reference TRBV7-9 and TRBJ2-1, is DTGVSQNPRHKITKRGQNVTFRCDPISEHNRLYWYRQTLGQGPEFLTYFQNEAQLEKSRLLSDRFSAERPKGSFSTLEIQRTEQGDSAMYLCASSLATYNEQFFGPGTRLTVL.

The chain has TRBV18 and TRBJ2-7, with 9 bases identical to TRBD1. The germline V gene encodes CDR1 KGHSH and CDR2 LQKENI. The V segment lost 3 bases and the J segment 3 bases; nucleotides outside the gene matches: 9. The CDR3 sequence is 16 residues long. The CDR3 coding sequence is TGTGCCAGCTCACCTAACACAGGGGGCGCGGTCTACGAGCAGTACTTC. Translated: CASSPNTGGAVYEQYF.

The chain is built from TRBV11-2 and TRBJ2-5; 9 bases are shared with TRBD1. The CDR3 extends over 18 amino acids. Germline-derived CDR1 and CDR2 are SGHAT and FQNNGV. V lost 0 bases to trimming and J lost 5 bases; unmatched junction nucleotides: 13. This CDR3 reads CASSLDRVGTGSGETQYF. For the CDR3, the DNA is TGTGCCAGCAGCTTAGATAGGGTCGGGACAGGGTCCGGTGAGACCCAGTACTTC.

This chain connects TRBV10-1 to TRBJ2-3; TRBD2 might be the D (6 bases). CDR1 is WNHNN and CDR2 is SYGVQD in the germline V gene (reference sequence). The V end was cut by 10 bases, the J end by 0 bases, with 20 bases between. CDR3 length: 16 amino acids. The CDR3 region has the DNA TGCGCCACCTTTCCTTGGGCGGGGTGGAGCACAGATACGCAGTATTTT. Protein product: CATFPWAGWSTDTQYF.

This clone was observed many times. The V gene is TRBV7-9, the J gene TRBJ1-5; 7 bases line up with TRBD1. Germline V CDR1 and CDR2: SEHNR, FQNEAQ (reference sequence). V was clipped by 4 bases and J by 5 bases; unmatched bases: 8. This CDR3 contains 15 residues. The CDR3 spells CASSSEGTADQPQHF. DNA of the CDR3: TGTGCCAGCAGCTCCGAGGGGACAGCTGATCAGCCCCAGCATTTT.

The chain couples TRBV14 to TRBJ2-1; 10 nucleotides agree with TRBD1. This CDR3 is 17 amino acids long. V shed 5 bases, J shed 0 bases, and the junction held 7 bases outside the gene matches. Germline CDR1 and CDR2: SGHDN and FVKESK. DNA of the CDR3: TGTGCCAGCAGCTCTTGGACAGGGGGTAGCTCCTACAATGAGCAGTTCTTC. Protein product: CASSSWTGGSSYNEQFF.

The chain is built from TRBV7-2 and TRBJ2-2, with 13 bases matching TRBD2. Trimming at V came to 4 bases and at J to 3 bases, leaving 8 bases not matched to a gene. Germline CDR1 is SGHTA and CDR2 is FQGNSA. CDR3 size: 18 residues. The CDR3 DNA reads TGTGCCAGCAGCTCGGGACTAGCGGGACCGCGGTACACCGGGGAGCTGTTTTTT. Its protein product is CASSSGLAGPRYTGELFF.